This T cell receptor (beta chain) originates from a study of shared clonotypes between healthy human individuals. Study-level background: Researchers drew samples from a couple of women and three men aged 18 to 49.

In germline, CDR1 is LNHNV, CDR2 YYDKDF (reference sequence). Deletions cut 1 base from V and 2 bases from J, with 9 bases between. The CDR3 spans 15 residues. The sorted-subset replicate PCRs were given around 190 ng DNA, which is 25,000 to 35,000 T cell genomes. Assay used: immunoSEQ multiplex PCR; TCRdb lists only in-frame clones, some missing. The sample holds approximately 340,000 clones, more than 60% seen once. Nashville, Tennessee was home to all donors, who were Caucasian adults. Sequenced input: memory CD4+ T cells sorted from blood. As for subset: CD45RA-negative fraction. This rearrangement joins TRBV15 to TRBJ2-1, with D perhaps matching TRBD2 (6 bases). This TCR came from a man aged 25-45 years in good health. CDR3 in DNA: TGTGCCACCAGCAGAGGGGCGGGGACCTACAATGAGCAGTTCTTC. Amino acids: CATSRGAGTYNEQFF.